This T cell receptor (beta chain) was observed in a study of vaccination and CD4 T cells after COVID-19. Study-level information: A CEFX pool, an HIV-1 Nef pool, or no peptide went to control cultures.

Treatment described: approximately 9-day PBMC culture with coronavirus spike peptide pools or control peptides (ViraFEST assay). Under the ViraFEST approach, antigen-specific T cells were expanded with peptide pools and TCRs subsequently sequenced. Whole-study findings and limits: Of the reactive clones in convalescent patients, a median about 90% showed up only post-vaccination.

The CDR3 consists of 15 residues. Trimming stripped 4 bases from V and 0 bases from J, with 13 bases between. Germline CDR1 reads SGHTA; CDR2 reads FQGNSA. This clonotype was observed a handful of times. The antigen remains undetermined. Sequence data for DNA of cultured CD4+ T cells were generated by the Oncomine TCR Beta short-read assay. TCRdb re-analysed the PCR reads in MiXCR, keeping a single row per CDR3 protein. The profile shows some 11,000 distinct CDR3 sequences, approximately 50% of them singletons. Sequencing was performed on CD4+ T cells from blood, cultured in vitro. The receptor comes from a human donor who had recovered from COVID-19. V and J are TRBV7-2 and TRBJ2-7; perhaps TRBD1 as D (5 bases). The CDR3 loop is CASSSGLLTSYEQYF. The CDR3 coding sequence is TGTGCCAGCAGCTCAGGGCTACTGACCTCCTACGAGCAGTACTTC. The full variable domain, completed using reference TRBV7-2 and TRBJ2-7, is GAGVSQSPSNKVTEKGKDVELRCDPISGHTALYWYRQSLGQGLEFLIYFQGNSAPDKSGLPSDRFSAERTGGSVSTLTIQRTQQEDSAVYLCASSSGLLTSYEQYFGPGTRLTVT.